These 20 T cell receptor beta chains share one sample of origin, sequenced in a study of T cells in Graves' hyperthyroidism and ophthalmopathy. Amplified TCR beta CDR3 regions came from RNA transcripts. RT-PCR in the first round (using the HTBI primer set) targeted the TCR CDR3. TCRdb re-analysed the multiplex PCR reads in MiXCR, keeping a single row per CDR3 protein. The sample consists of 500,000 to 650,000 distinct CDR3 sequences, 17% of them appearing once. The sample was blood. The receptor set was obtained from a woman aged 18-29 years with Graves' ophthalmopathy.

There are a few counts of this clonotype. This chain links TRBV13 with TRBJ2-1; 7 nucleotides agree with TRBD2. After removal of 3 bases from V and 6 bases from J, the junction contained 5 bases not matched to a gene. CDR1 and CDR2 from the germline V gene are PRHDT and FYEKMQ (reference sequence). The CDR3 loop spans 14 amino acids. The DNA for the CDR3 is TGTGCCAGCAGCTTCGGGCGGGGGAGCAATGAGCAGTTCTTC. Translating gives CASSFGRGSNEQFF.

The table lists this clonotype with many counts. The V and J genes are TRBV3-1 and TRBJ2-3, with 7 bases matching TRBD2. The CDR3 spans 16 residues. The V gene end was trimmed by 4 bases and the J gene end by 2 bases; junction bases not matched to a gene: 9. The germline V gene has CDR1 LGHDT and CDR2 YNNKEL (reference sequence). The CDR3 spells CASSPEERGVTDTQYF. Written as DNA, the CDR3 is TGTGCCAGCAGCCCGGAAGAGCGGGGAGTCACAGATACGCAGTATTTT.

The sample holds many counts of this clonotype. The CDR3 is CASSQITRGWNTEAFF. DNA for the CDR3: TGTGCCAGCAGTCAAATCACAAGGGGCTGGAACACTGAAGCTTTCTTT. The V and J genes are TRBV27 and TRBJ1-1, with D perhaps matching TRBD1 (5 bases). Trimming stripped 5 bases from V and 1 base from J, with 17 bases between. This CDR3 has 16 residues. Germline CDR1 and CDR2: MNHEY and SMNVEV (reference sequence).

This clonotype appeared many times. The V gene is TRBV20-1, the J gene TRBJ2-2; TRBD2 agrees at 11 bases. Germline-derived CDR1 and CDR2 are DFQATT and SNEGSKA (reference sequence). The V segment lost 5 bases and the J segment 2 bases; nucleotides outside the gene matches: 4. CDR3 length: 15 residues. The CDR3 DNA follows: TGCAGTGCTCGACTAGCGGGGCCTAACACCGGGGAGCTGTTTTTT. It yields the protein CSARLAGPNTGELFF.

This chain links TRBV27 with TRBJ2-1, with D unresolved. V shed 6 bases and J shed 5 bases, with 8 bases lying between them. Germline values: CDR1 MNHEY, CDR2 SMNVEV (reference sequence). The CDR3 consists of 12 residues. The CDR3 nucleotides are TGTGCCAGCAGCTCCCCCCACAATGAGCAGTTCTTC. It yields the protein CASSSPHNEQFF.

This clonotype has a count of ten or more. The chain employs TRBV7-2 and TRBJ2-7; 10 bases map to TRBD2. The junction had 11 bases not matched to a gene; V was cut back by 7 bases and J by 5 bases. CDR1 and CDR2 from the germline V gene are SGHTA and FQGNSA. The CDR3 is 15 amino acids. The CDR3 reads CASKEREGRSNEQYF. The CDR3 nucleotides are TGTGCCAGCAAGGAGCGGGAGGGCCGATCGAACGAGCAGTACTTC.

The V gene is TRBV2, the J gene TRBJ1-1; the D gene is possibly TRBD1 (5 bases). Looked up from germline, CDR1 is SNHLY and CDR2 is FYNNEI. V lost 4 bases, J lost 0 bases, and 15 bases lay in between. The CDR3 consists of 16 residues. CDR3 nucleotide sequence: TGTGCCAGCAGTGTAGAGGCAGGGCCTATGAACACTGAAGCTTTCTTT. As protein: CASSVEAGPMNTEAFF.

Many counts were recorded for this clonotype. The chain uses TRBV6-1 and TRBJ2-4; a possible D gene is TRBD1 (6 bases). This CDR3 region has 14 residues. Trimming removed 4 bases from V and 4 bases from J, with 11 bases in between. The germline gives CDR1 MNHNS, CDR2 SASEGT. Written as DNA, the CDR3 is TGTGCCAGCAGTGCCGACAGGACAAAAAACATTCAGTACTTC. Translation gives CASSADRTKNIQYF.

The DNA for the CDR3 is TGTGCCAGCAGCCAAGAGAATCAGGCCGATGAAAAACTGTTTTTT. Encoded protein: CASSQENQADEKLFF. The V call is TRBV4-2, the J call TRBJ1-4; D unclear. Germline CDR1 reads LGHNA; CDR2 reads YNFKEQ. This CDR3 has 15 residues. Between the trimmed V and J ends, which lost 0 bases and 6 bases, there was a span of 11 bases.

The chain combines TRBV7-3 with TRBJ2-5; 12 bases match TRBD2. The CDR3 contains 19 residues. J lost 5 bases, V lost 5 bases, and 18 bases had no gene match. Germline lookup yields CDR1 SGHTA and CDR2 FQGTGA. CDR3 in amino acids: CASSPLGGGLAGLIETQYF. CDR3 nucleotides: TGTGCCAGCAGCCCCCTCGGGGGTGGACTAGCGGGATTAATCGAGACCCAGTACTTC.

There are a few counts of this clonotype. This rearrangement joins TRBV29-1 to TRBJ2-1; D unclear. V lost 1 base to trimming and J lost 4 bases, with 8 bases between them. Germline CDR1 reads SQVTM; CDR2 reads ANQGSEA. This CDR3 contains 13 residues. Here the CDR3 reads CSVEGMRYNEQFF. As DNA, the CDR3 is TGCAGCGTTGAAGGGATGAGATACAATGAGCAGTTCTTC.

V is TRBV29-1 and J is TRBJ2-3; D ambiguous. V gave up 7 bases and J gave up 5 bases, with 19 bases separating them. CDR1 is SQVTM, CDR2 ANQGSEA, per germline. The CDR3 runs to 14 residues. Here the CDR3 reads CSGSDGLLRDTQYF. The CDR3 DNA reads as TGCAGCGGCTCGGACGGGCTGCTACGAGATACGCAGTATTTT.

This clonotype was seen at least ten times. The chain is built from TRBV20-1 and TRBJ2-5; weak D call: TRBD1 (6 bases). With 3 bases removed from V and 3 bases from J, the gap between germline ends came to 11 bases. Germline-derived CDR1 and CDR2 are DFQATT and SNEGSKA (reference sequence). This CDR3 is 13 amino acids long. CDR3 nucleotides: TGCAGTGCTAGCCCCAGGGGCAAAGAGACCCAGTACTTC. This encodes CSASPRGKETQYF.

This clonotype has more than one count but fewer than ten. The rearrangement links TRBV2 to TRBJ1-5; no definite D call. The CDR3 has 14 residues. V gave up 3 bases and J gave up 9 bases, with 15 bases separating them. Germline V gives CDR1 SNHLY, CDR2 FYNNEI. The CDR3 loop reads CASSDSGLVGPQHF. The CDR3 coding sequence is TGTGCCAGCAGTGACTCTGGACTCGTGGGGCCCCAGCATTTT.

This clonotype showed up many times. The V and J genes are TRBV5-1 and TRBJ2-3; D is perhaps TRBD2 (6 bases). CDR1 is SGHRS, CDR2 YFSETQ, per germline. Trimming cost V 0 bases and J 1 base, with 9 bases left between them. The CDR3 contains 15 residues. CDR3 sequence: CASSLGLVRTDTQYF. As DNA, the CDR3 is TGCGCCAGCAGCTTGGGACTAGTTCGCACAGATACGCAGTATTTT. The whole variable domain, filled in from reference TRBV5-1 and TRBJ2-3, reads KAGVTQTPRYLIKTRGQQVTLSCSPISGHRSVSWYQQTPGQGLQFLFEYFSETQRNKGNFPGRFSGRQFSNSRSEMNVSTLELGDSALYLCASSLGLVRTDTQYFGPGTRLTVL.

This clonotype has ten or more counts. J is TRBJ2-4 and V is TRBV7-9; D perhaps matches TRBD1 (5 bases). The germline V gene encodes CDR1 SEHNR and CDR2 FQNEAQ (reference sequence). The CDR3 runs 16 residues. The V gene lost 1 base and the J gene lost 3 bases, with 13 bases spanning the gap. DNA for the CDR3: TGTGCCAGCAGCTTAGGGGCAGGGTTAGGCAAAAACATTCAGTACTTC. It specifies CASSLGAGLGKNIQYF.

This clonotype was detected ten times or more. V and J are TRBV27 and TRBJ1-2; D unclear. The germline V gene encodes CDR1 MNHEY and CDR2 SMNVEV (reference sequence). The CDR3 has 13 residues. V was pared by 6 bases and J by 2 bases, with 10 bases between. The CDR3 protein is CASSLGQNYGYTF. The CDR3 DNA reads TGTGCCAGCAGCTTAGGGCAGAACTATGGCTACACCTTC.

The chain links TRBV6-5 to TRBJ1-2, with D uncertain. The CDR3 runs 13 residues. In germline, CDR1 is MNHEY, CDR2 SVGAGI. The V and J ends lost 2 bases and 3 bases respectively, with 7 bases between them. The CDR3 spells CASSYGQYYGYTF. For the CDR3, the DNA is TGTGCCAGCAGTTACGGGCAGTACTATGGCTACACCTTC.

Of note for this clonotype: At one end the junction does not follow the germline gene, possibly because of a read error. The V call is TRBV7-6, the J call TRBJ2-3; the match to TRBD1 covers 8 bases. This CDR3 is built from 16 residues. Germline-derived CDR1 and CDR2 are SGHVS and FNYEAQ. CDR3 amino acids: CASSVATGADTDTQYF. Written as DNA, the CDR3 is TGTGCCAGCAGCGTAGCGACAGGGGCCGACACAGATACGCAGTATTTT.

This rearrangement joins TRBV13 to TRBJ2-1, with D hard to call. V lost 5 bases, J lost 6 bases, and 14 bases lay in between. The CDR3 extends over 14 amino acids. Germline V lookup: CDR1 PRHDT, CDR2 FYEKMQ (reference sequence). The CDR3 DNA follows: TGTGCCAGCAGCGTGATAGTATCCAGCAATGAGCAGTTCTTC. Translating gives CASSVIVSSNEQFF.